Listed below are T cell receptor beta chains from one sample, sequenced in a study of radiotherapy plus CTLA-4 blockade in lung cancer. Data came from immunoSEQ multiplex PCR; TCRdb stores just in-frame clones and leaves some out. Of tens of thousands of clones in the sample, 77% are singletons; the top ten hold approximately 2.4%. The sample consisted of peripheral blood, taken from a patient treated with radiotherapy plus ipilimumab. The receptors were sampled from a human donor with non-small cell lung cancer whose response to radiotherapy plus ipilimumab could not be evaluated. The CDR3 runs from the conserved cysteine through the conserved F or W. The order of the fields is CDR3 length, J gene, clone size, V gene, D gene, CDR3 DNA, CDR3 protein. The D gene is left open where the match is weak. Clone size is not always given. Where it is, it says once, few, many or a class for expanded clones.

>15|TRBJ2-2|.|TRBV11-3|TRBD2
TGTGCCAGCAGCCCCCGGACGGGAGGGGAAGGGGAGCTGTTTTTT
CASSPRTGGEGELFF
>18|TRBJ1-6|.|TRBV7-2|TRBD1
TGTGCCAGCAGCACGGACAGGTTCACGTCTTCCTATAATTCACCCCTCCACTTT
CASSTDRFTSSYNSPLHF
>15|TRBJ2-1|few|TRBV7-7|.
TGTGCTAGCAGCTTAGGTAGCGGACCCTACAATGAGCAGTTCTTC
CASSLGSGPYNEQFF
>14|TRBJ2-5|.|TRBV15|.
TGTGCCACCAGCAGGGGGACAGTGGGAGGGACCCAGTACTTC
CATSRGTVGGTQYF
>14|TRBJ2-4|.|TRBV7-2|.
TGTGCCAGCAGCTTAATGCCGGGAACAAACATTCAGTACTTC
CASSLMPGTNIQYF
>15|TRBJ2-7|.|TRBV7-7|.
TGTGCTAGCAGCTTAGAACCGGGAGAGCGGTACGAGCAGTACTTC
CASSLEPGERYEQYF
>16|TRBJ1-5|.|TRBV12-1|.
TGTGCCAGCAGCTTTAGGGACAGGGATAGCAATCAGCCCCAGCATTTT
CASSFRDRDSNQPQHF
>16|TRBJ2-1|.|TRBV15|TRBD2
TGTGCCACCAGCCTAACTAGCGGGAGGTTCAGCAATGAGCAGTTCTTC
CATSLTSGRFSNEQFF
>14|TRBJ1-1|.|TRBV4-3|TRBD1
TGCGCCAGCAGCCCGGGACAGCAGAACACTGAAGCTTTCTTT
CASSPGQQNTEAFF
>13|TRBJ2-7|.|TRBV18|.
TGTGCCAGCTCCCGTGAGACAGCCTACGAGCAGTACTTC
CASSRETAYEQYF
>16|TRBJ1-1|few|TRBV7-8|TRBD1
TGTGCCAGCAGCTTAACAGGGGGCTCAGGGAACACTGAAGCTTTCTTT
CASSLTGGSGNTEAFF
>12|TRBJ1-2|.|TRBV5-4|.
TGTGCCAGCACCCTGGACAGTCATGGCTACACCTTC
CASTLDSHGYTF
>13|TRBJ1-5|few|TRBV6-1|.
TGTGCCAGCAGTGAAAGGGGAAATCAGCCCCAGCATTTT
CASSERGNQPQHF
>15|TRBJ2-2|.|TRBV7-2|.
TGTGCCAGCAGCTTAACCGGTGGGAACACCGGGGAGCTGTTTTTT
CASSLTGGNTGELFF
>17|TRBJ2-7|.|TRBV18|TRBD1
TGTGCCAGCTCACCATCACCGACCGGGACAGGGGCCTACGAGCAGTACTTC
CASSPSPTGTGAYEQYF
>14|TRBJ1-2|.|TRBV5-1|.
TGCGCCAGCAGCTTGACCCCTAGCGACTATGGCTACACCTTC
CASSLTPSDYGYTF
>11|TRBJ2-7|.|TRBV6-5|.
TGTGCCAGCGGAGGGACGGACGAGCAGTACTTC
CASGGTDEQYF
>17|TRBJ2-2|once|TRBV7-2|.
TGTGCCAGCAGCCCAACCCGCGGAAGCTCGAACACCGGGGAGCTGTTTTTT
CASSPTRGSSNTGELFF
>15|TRBJ2-3|.|TRBV9|.
TGTGCCAGCAGCGTAGGAGGACACCAAACAGATACGCAGTATTTT
CASSVGGHQTDTQYF
>15|TRBJ2-5|once|TRBV30|TRBD2
TGTGCCTGGAGTGTGTACGGTAGCGGGGGAGAGACCCAGTACTTC
CAWSVYGSGGETQYF
>14|TRBJ2-2|.|TRBV5-4|.
TGTGCCAGCAGCTTGGCCCCCCCGGTCGGGGAGCTGTTTTTT
CASSLAPPVGELFF
>15|TRBJ2-7|.|TRBV6-5|.
TGTGCCAGCAGCCATCGGGTCCCTAGCTATCAGGAGCAGTACTTC
CASSHRVPSYQEQYF
>14|TRBJ2-5|.|TRBV28|TRBD1
TGTGCCAGCAGTTTCTCCGGACAGGAAGAGACCCAGTACTTC
CASSFSGQEETQYF
>13|TRBJ1-2|.|TRBV5-1|.
TGCGCCAGCAGCTTGGATCGGGTTACTGGCTACACCTTC
CASSLDRVTGYTF
>16|TRBJ2-1|.|TRBV18|TRBD2
TGTGCCAGCTCTCTTCCGGGACTAGCGAGTTACAATGAGCAGTTCTTC
CASSLPGLASYNEQFF
>11|TRBJ2-1|.|TRBV28|TRBD2
TGTGCCACCGTCGGGAGGTTTGAGCAGTTCTTC
CATVGRFEQFF
>19|TRBJ2-1|.|TRBV7-8|TRBD2
TGTGCCAGCAGCTTAGTCATAACGCGGGGGGGCCGCTCCTACAATGAGCAGTTCTTC
CASSLVITRGGRSYNEQFF
>14|TRBJ2-1|.|TRBV14|TRBD2
TGTGCCAGCAGCCGCGGACTAGCGGGAGCTTTACAGTTCTTC
CASSRGLAGALQFF
>15|TRBJ1-2|few|TRBV18|.
TGTGCCAGCTCACCTGGGCCAGGGCCCAACTATGGCTACACCTTC
CASSPGPGPNYGYTF
>14|TRBJ1-2|.|TRBV23-1|.
TGCGCCAGCACCCGGGACTTAACTAACTATGGCTACACCTTC
CASTRDLTNYGYTF
>14|TRBJ2-3|.|TRBV9|.
TGTGCCAGCAGCTTTCGACAGGGCACAGATACGCAGTATTTT
CASSFRQGTDTQYF
>15|TRBJ1-6|.|TRBV4-2|TRBD1
TGTGCCAGCAGCCAAGGGACAGGTGCTCGGACACCCCTCCACTTT
CASSQGTGARTPLHF
>15|TRBJ2-2|.|TRBV5-4|.
TGTGCCAGCAGCGTAAACTTCGCGAACACCGGGGAGCTGTTTTTT
CASSVNFANTGELFF
>17|TRBJ2-7|.|TRBV19|TRBD1
TGTGCCAGTAGTACCTCCCCACCGGGACAGAGTTCTTACGAGCAGTACTTC
CASSTSPPGQSSYEQYF
>19|TRBJ2-7|.|TRBV7-2|TRBD2
TGTGCCAGCAGCTTAGATCTGCCAGCTCGGGAGGTCCGCCAGAACGAGCAGTACTTC
CASSLDLPAREVRQNEQYF
>16|TRBJ1-5|.|TRBV28|.
TGTGCCAGCAGTTTAGTGGGACACTTTAGCAATCAGCCCCAGCATTTT
CASSLVGHFSNQPQHF
>13|TRBJ2-2|.|TRBV7-6|.
TGTGCCAGCAGCCCGTTGGGGCCCGGGGAGCTGTTTTTT
CASSPLGPGELFF
>17|TRBJ2-5|.|TRBV5-1|TRBD2
TGCGCCAGCAGCGGGGAGGGTAGGACACCCTACGGGGAGACCCAGTACTTC
CASSGEGRTPYGETQYF
>14|TRBJ1-2|.|TRBV14|.
TGTGCCAGCAGCCCTTACAGGAGTAACTATGGCTACACCTTC
CASSPYRSNYGYTF
>14|TRBJ2-7|.|TRBV7-6|TRBD1
TGTGCCAGCAGCTTGAATAGGGGGCCCTACGAGCAGTACTTC
CASSLNRGPYEQYF
>17|TRBJ1-2|.|TRBV25-1|.
TGTGCCAGCAGTGAATATGGGACGGGGGGCATCAGGAATGGCTACACCTTC
CASSEYGTGGIRNGYTF
>15|TRBJ2-5|.|TRBV6-5|.
TGTGCCAGCAGCCCGACAGGAGTTATCCAAGAGACCCAGTACTTC
CASSPTGVIQETQYF
>17|TRBJ2-1|.|TRBV7-2|TRBD2
TGTGCCAGCAGCTCCTGGACTAGCGGCAGCTCCTACAATGAGCAGTTCTTC
CASSSWTSGSSYNEQFF
>17|TRBJ1-5|.|TRBV19|.
TGTGCCAGTAGTACCACCGGGACACAACTTAGCAATCAGCCCCAGCATTTT
CASSTTGTQLSNQPQHF
>17|TRBJ2-2|.|TRBV5-1|.
TGCGCCAGCAGCTTGGCCGTAGAGATTCCGAACACCGGGGAGCTGTTTTTT
CASSLAVEIPNTGELFF
>15|TRBJ1-1|once|TRBV9|.
TGTGCCAGCAGCGCGACAGTTTACATGAACACTGAAGCTTTCTTT
CASSATVYMNTEAFF
>15|TRBJ2-7|.|TRBV18|TRBD2
TGTGCCAGCTCACCAACGGGACTAGCGGGAGGGGAGCAGTACTTC
CASSPTGLAGGEQYF
>13|TRBJ2-3|.|TRBV27|TRBD2
TGTGCCAGCGGCCTTGGGGGGGGAGATACGCAGTATTTT
CASGLGGGDTQYF
>14|TRBJ2-7|.|TRBV12-2|.
TGTGCAAGTCGCTTCCCGACAGGATCCTACGAGCAGTACTTC
CASRFPTGSYEQYF
>13|TRBJ2-1|.|TRBV7-3|.
TGTGCCAGCAGCTCCACTAGTTTTAATGAGCAGTTCTTC
CASSSTSFNEQFF
>18|TRBJ2-3|.|TRBV2|TRBD2
TGTGCCAACCCAGGGGGACTAGCGGGGGTACGTCGCACAGATACGCAGTATTTT
CANPGGLAGVRRTDTQYF
>15|TRBJ2-2|.|TRBV4-1|TRBD1
TGCGCCAGCAGCAGGACAGGGGGGAACACCGGGGAGCTGTTTTTT
CASSRTGGNTGELFF
>11|TRBJ2-7|.|TRBV11-2|.
TGTGCCAGCAGGTTCGTCGGCGAGCAGTACTTC
CASRFVGEQYF
>16|TRBJ1-5|few|TRBV12-2|.
TGTGCAAGTCGCTTAGCGCTCAACCGGGAGAATCAGCCCCAGCATTTT
CASRLALNRENQPQHF
>13|TRBJ2-1|.|TRBV2|TRBD2
TGTGCCAGCACCCAGCGGGAGTATAATGAGCAGTTCTTC
CASTQREYNEQFF